The 3 T cell receptor beta chains reported below all come from one sample, sequenced in a study of blood T cell repertoires in COVID-19. Sequencing was performed with immunoSEQ multiplex PCR; in TCRdb, only in-frame clones are kept and a portion is missing. The sample consists of 380,000 or so clones, more than 80% of them appearing once. The source material was peripheral blood. The receptor set was obtained from a man between 40 and 49 years old with acute or convalescent COVID-19.

The genes are TRBV19 and TRBJ1-2, with 12 bases lining up with TRBD1. V shed 4 bases and J 7 bases; nucleotides not matched to a gene: 7. CDR3 length equals 15 residues. The germline V gene encodes CDR1 LNHDA and CDR2 SQIVND (reference sequence). The DNA of the CDR3 is TGTGCCAGTAGTACACTGGGACAGGGGGCTCGTGGCTACACCTTC. It codes for CASSTLGQGARGYTF.

V usage is TRBV12-3 or TRBV12-4 and J usage is TRBJ1-1, with D uncertain. This CDR3 is built from 13 residues. Trimming took off 3 bases at V and 5 bases at J, with 10 bases between the two ends. The CDR3 is CASSFGSGTEAFF. CDR3 nucleotides: TGTGCCAGCAGTTTCGGGTCGGGGACTGAAGCTTTCTTT.

The chain carries TRBV4-1 and TRBJ2-3, with 8 positions matching TRBD1. With 3 bases clipped from V and 0 bases from J, the junction kept 8 bases outside the gene matches. CDR3 size: 17 residues. Germline assignment: CDR1 MGHRA and CDR2 YSYEKL. The DNA of the CDR3 is TGCGCCAGCAGCCATCTTCCGGGACAGGCCAGCACAGATACGCAGTATTTT. Translated: CASSHLPGQASTDTQYF.